One and the same sample provided the 27 T cell receptor beta chains below, sequenced in a study of cytomegalovirus exposure and HLA in healthy donors. Researchers ran the PCR with 60 Vbeta and 13 Jbeta primers. Profiled with immunoSEQ multiplex PCR; TCRdb holds only in-frame clones, not every one. Of approximately 150,000 clones listed, about 83% were seen once; the top ten hold around 4.8%. The sequenced sample consisted of PBMCs. The receptors were gathered from a girl aged 5-17 years in good health and CMV-seropositive.

The V and J genes are TRBV6-5 and TRBJ1-6; D perhaps matches TRBD1 (5 bases). Trimming took off 5 bases at V and 7 bases at J, with 15 bases between the two ends. CDR3 size: 15 residues. From germline, CDR1 is MNHEY and CDR2 SVGAGI. The CDR3 DNA follows: TGTGCCAGCAGTATTCAGGGAGGAGGAAATTCACCCCTCCACTTT. As protein: CASSIQGGGNSPLHF.

The chain combines TRBV5-4 with TRBJ1-2; no reliable D call. Germline V gene lookup returns CDR1 SGHNT and CDR2 YYREEE (reference sequence). There are 15 residues in the CDR3. Trimming left V 4 bases short and J 2 bases short, with 15 bases between. The CDR3 DNA reads TGTGCCAGCAGCCCCCGGTCAGAGGAAAACTATGGCTACACCTTC. Amino acids: CASSPRSEENYGYTF.

This chain connects TRBV5-6 to TRBJ2-4; possibly TRBD2 for D (6 bases). Trimming pared 0 bases from V and 3 bases from J, leaving 10 bases between. Germline CDR1 and CDR2: SGHDT and YYEEEE. CDR3 size: 15 residues. CDR3 in DNA: TGTGCCAGCAGCTTGGTGACTAGTAACAAAAACATTCAGTACTTC. It encodes CASSLVTSNKNIQYF.

This chain uses TRBV27 with TRBJ2-1; D possibly corresponds to TRBD1 (6 bases). Germline V gives CDR1 MNHEY, CDR2 SMNVEV (reference sequence). The CDR3 length is 16 residues. Trimming removed 0 bases from V and 6 bases from J, with 15 bases in between. The chain's CDR3 is CASSLSWGTHANEQFF. DNA for the CDR3: TGTGCCAGCAGTTTATCGTGGGGGACACATGCCAATGAGCAGTTCTTC.

This clone was observed a handful of times. The chain combines TRBV27 with TRBJ1-2; D might be TRBD1 (6 bases). The V and J ends lost 3 bases and 4 bases respectively, with 9 bases between them. Germline CDR1 and CDR2: MNHEY and SMNVEV (reference sequence). The CDR3 has 13 residues. The CDR3 here is CASSLEGGYGYTF. The DNA for the CDR3 is TGTGCCAGCAGTTTGGAAGGGGGCTATGGCTACACCTTC.

CDR3: CASSPQGYSDTQYF. The CDR3 nucleotides read TGTGCCAGCAGCCCACAGGGTTACTCAGATACGCAGTATTTT. The J gene is TRBJ2-3, the V gene TRBV11-2; the D gene is possibly TRBD1 (6 bases). Per the germline V gene, CDR1 is SGHAT and CDR2 is FQNNGV. The CDR3 is 14 amino acids. V was pared by 5 bases and J by 4 bases, with 13 bases between.

The rearrangement links TRBV4-2 to TRBJ2-3; 9 nucleotides line up with TRBD2. The J segment lost 3 bases and the V segment lost 4 bases, leaving 8 bases of the junction unmatched. The CDR3 sequence is 16 residues long. Germline V gives CDR1 LGHNA, CDR2 YNFKEQ. The CDR3 nucleotides read TGTGCCAGCAGCCCTTTGGCGGGGGGGGTTACAGATACGCAGTATTTT. Translated, it gives CASSPLAGGVTDTQYF.

J is TRBJ1-5 and V is TRBV7-2; D ambiguous. Between the trimmed V and J ends, which lost 4 bases and 1 base, there was a span of 11 bases. The length of the CDR3 is 15 residues. Germline V gene sequence: CDR1 SGHTA, CDR2 FQGNSA. CDR3 coding DNA: TGTGCCAGCAGCTCGACTGAGGTGAGCAATCAGCCCCAGCATTTT. Residues: CASSSTEVSNQPQHF.

The chain employs TRBV16 and TRBJ2-7, with TRBD2 matching over 7 bases. Trimming at V came to 4 bases and at J to 12 bases, leaving 9 bases not matched to a gene. Germline values: CDR1 KGHSY, CDR2 FQNENV. The CDR3 totals 12 residues. CDR3 in DNA: TGTGCCAGCAGCCGGACCTTACCGGGGGGGTACTTC. This codes for CASSRTLPGGYF.

The chain's CDR3 is CASSSRTPNYGYTF. The CDR3 nucleotides are TGTGCCAGCAGTTCTCGGACACCTAACTATGGCTACACCTTC. The chain uses TRBV27 and TRBJ1-2; a possible D gene is TRBD1 (5 bases). CDR1 is MNHEY and CDR2 is SMNVEV in the germline V gene (reference sequence). With 4 bases removed from V and 0 bases from J, the gap between germline ends came to 9 bases. This CDR3 comprises 14 residues.

The rearrangement joins TRBV4-1 to TRBJ2-3, with 10 bases lining up with TRBD1. Germline V gene lookup returns CDR1 MGHRA and CDR2 YSYEKL. Losses at the gene ends were 1 base for V and 5 bases for J; bases not matched to a gene: 9. This CDR3 has 17 residues. For the CDR3, the DNA is TGCGCCAGCAGCCAAGTTCTCCGACAGGGGGCAGGAGATACGCAGTATTTT. Translating it yields CASSQVLRQGAGDTQYF.

The chain uses TRBV25-1 and TRBJ1-2, with D perhaps TRBD1 (5 bases). CDR1 is MGHDK, CDR2 SYGVNS, per germline. The CDR3 has 13 amino acids. V lost 1 base, J lost 7 bases, and 10 bases lay in between. The CDR3 loop reads CASSEFATGGYTF. The CDR3 DNA reads TGTGCCAGCAGTGAATTCGCAACAGGTGGCTACACCTTC.

The V gene is TRBV19, the J gene TRBJ2-1; D may be TRBD2 (6 bases). The CDR3 spans 17 residues. Trimming shortened V by 3 bases and J by 5 bases, and 20 bases separated the two germline ends. The germline V gene encodes CDR1 LNHDA and CDR2 SQIVND (reference sequence). DNA of the CDR3: TGTGCCAGTAGTATTAAAGGCGGCGGGGTTGGTGACAATGAGCAGTTCTTC. It codes for CASSIKGGGVGDNEQFF.

J is TRBJ2-5 and V is TRBV6-5, with TRBD2 matching 12 bases. The J call may be faulty, since TRBJ2-7 better matches the DNA end. Germline CDR1 MNHEY, CDR2 SVGAGI. The length of the CDR3 is 15 residues. The CDR3 spells CASSYRTSGTYEQYF. The CDR3, as DNA: TGTGCCAGCAGTTACCGGACTAGCGGGACCTACGAGCAGTACTTC.

The chain combines TRBV30 with TRBJ1-4, with 9 bases matching TRBD1. CDR3 length: 13 amino acids. CDR1 and CDR2 from the germline V gene are GTSNPN and SVGIG (reference sequence). With V trimmed by 4 bases and J by 7 bases, 4 bases remained unmatched. CDR3 residues: CAWMGQGSEKLFF. The DNA for the CDR3 is TGTGCCTGGATGGGACAGGGAAGTGAAAAACTGTTTTTT.

In this sample, this clone turned up a few times. The chain uses TRBV6-5 and TRBJ1-1; no clear D. Trimming took off 5 bases at V and 11 bases at J, with 24 bases between the two ends. Germline V gene lookup returns CDR1 MNHEY and CDR2 SVGAGI. The CDR3 is 15 amino acids. The CDR3 nucleotides are TGTGCCAGCAGTAAGCCCCCCGGAGGGCCTGCGGTGGCTTTCTTT. This gives the protein CASSKPPGGPAVAFF.

The chain joins TRBV10-3 to TRBJ2-1; 8 positions agree with TRBD2. This CDR3 spans 11 amino acids. V shed 10 bases and J 7 bases; nucleotides not matched to a gene: 3. Germline V gene lookup returns CDR1 ENHRY and CDR2 SYGVKD. The CDR3: CATAGGNEQFF. DNA for the CDR3: TGTGCCACTGCGGGGGGAAATGAGCAGTTCTTC.

The chain is built from TRBV6-1 and TRBJ1-1; the D gene is possibly TRBD1 (6 bases). Germline CDR1 reads MNHNS; CDR2 reads SASEGT. V was shortened by 6 bases and J by 0 bases, with 14 bases between the two germline ends. There are 15 residues in the CDR3. The CDR3 nucleotides are TGTGCCAGCAGGGTGGGGGCGGGCATGAACACTGAAGCTTTCTTT. As protein: CASRVGAGMNTEAFF.

This chain connects TRBV5-1 to TRBJ1-1; unclear D gene. CDR1 is SGHRS, CDR2 YFSETQ, per germline. CDR3 length: 14 residues. The V and J ends lost 0 bases and 1 base respectively, with 7 bases between them. CDR3 region: CASSLDSTNTEAFF. CDR3 DNA sequence: TGCGCCAGCAGCTTGGACAGCACGAACACTGAAGCTTTCTTT.

The rearrangement links TRBV4-2 to TRBJ2-5; D might be TRBD1 (5 bases). Per the germline V gene, CDR1 is LGHNA and CDR2 is YNFKEQ. The V end lost 5 bases, the J end lost 5 bases, and 15 bases lay between the germline ends. This CDR3 has 14 residues. CDR3 residues: CASSSTQGRETQYF. CDR3 nucleotide sequence: TGTGCCAGCAGCTCAACCCAGGGAAGGGAGACCCAGTACTTC.

This sequence joins TRBV29-1 and TRBJ2-3, with D tentatively TRBD1 (5 bases). V gave up 0 bases and J gave up 0 bases, with 10 bases separating them. This CDR3 comprises 15 residues. The germline V gene encodes CDR1 SQVTM and CDR2 ANQGSEA. The chain's CDR3 is CSVEEGAPSTDTQYF. The CDR3 coding sequence is TGCAGCGTTGAAGAAGGGGCCCCTAGCACAGATACGCAGTATTTT.

The rearrangement uses TRBV12-5 and TRBJ1-1; D call uncertain. CDR3 length equals 13 residues. From germline, CDR1 is LGHNT and CDR2 FRNRAP. Trimming took 6 bases from V and 2 from J, leaving 10 bases between them. DNA of the CDR3: TGTGCTAGTGGGAAGGACTACAACACTGAAGCTTTCTTT. Translating it yields CASGKDYNTEAFF.

This chain uses TRBV14 with TRBJ2-7, with TRBD1 identical over 7 bases. The length of the CDR3 is 14 residues. The V segment lost 1 base and the J segment 2 bases; nucleotides outside the gene matches: 2. Germline V CDR1 and CDR2: SGHDN, FVKESK. The CDR3 is CASSQGQGPYEQYF. The CDR3 DNA reads TGTGCCAGCAGCCAAGGACAGGGCCCCTACGAGCAGTACTTC.

The gene calls are TRBV9 and TRBJ1-1; a possible D gene is TRBD1 (6 bases). CDR1 and CDR2 from the germline V gene are SGDLS and YYNGEE. Deletions cut 4 bases from V and 6 bases from J, with 10 bases between. CDR3 size: 12 residues. This chain's CDR3 is CASSMGASEAFF. Here the CDR3 DNA reads TGTGCCAGCAGCATGGGGGCTTCTGAAGCTTTCTTT.

The chain recombines TRBV11-2 with TRBJ2-2; D may be TRBD2 (6 bases). Germline V gives CDR1 SGHAT, CDR2 FQNNGV. The CDR3 extends over 18 amino acids. The V gene lost 1 base and the J gene lost 6 bases, with 21 bases spanning the gap. Written as DNA, the CDR3 is TGTGCCAGCAGCTTAGGGTTTGGATTGGTCGGGGAGGCCGGGGAGCTGTTTTTT. Translating it yields CASSLGFGLVGEAGELFF.

The chain employs TRBV6-1 and TRBJ2-1, with 9 bases that match TRBD1. This CDR3 region has 14 residues. CDR1 MNHNS and CDR2 SASEGT come from the germline V gene. V shed 6 bases and J 3 bases; nucleotides not matched to a gene: 3. The CDR3 region is CASRAGQGYNEQFF. CDR3 DNA sequence: TGTGCCAGCAGGGCGGGACAGGGCTACAATGAGCAGTTCTTC.

The genes are TRBV2 and TRBJ2-7; D is uncertain. CDR1 is SNHLY, CDR2 FYNNEI, per germline. The CDR3 runs to 13 residues. The V and J ends lost 7 bases and 0 bases respectively, with 10 bases between them. CDR3 protein: CASTPVISYEQYF. The CDR3 DNA reads as TGTGCCAGCACTCCTGTTATCTCCTACGAGCAGTACTTC.